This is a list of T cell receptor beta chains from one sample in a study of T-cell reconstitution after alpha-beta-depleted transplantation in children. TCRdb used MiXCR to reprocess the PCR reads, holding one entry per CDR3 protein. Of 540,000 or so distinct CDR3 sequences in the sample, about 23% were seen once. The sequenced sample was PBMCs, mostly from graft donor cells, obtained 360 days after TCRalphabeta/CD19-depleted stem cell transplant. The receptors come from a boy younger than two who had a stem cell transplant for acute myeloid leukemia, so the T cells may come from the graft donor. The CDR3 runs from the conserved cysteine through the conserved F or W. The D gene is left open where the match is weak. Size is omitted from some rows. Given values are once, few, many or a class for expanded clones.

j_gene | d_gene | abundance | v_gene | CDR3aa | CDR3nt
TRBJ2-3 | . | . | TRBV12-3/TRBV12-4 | CASSAPRSWGATDTQYF | TGTGCCAGCAGCGCCCCCCGGTCCTGGGGCGCAACAGATACGCAGTATTTT
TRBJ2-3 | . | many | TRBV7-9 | CASSLSRVPDTQYF | TGTGCCAGCAGCTTAAGCAGGGTGCCAGATACGCAGTATTTT
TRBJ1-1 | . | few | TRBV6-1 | CASSPRTEMNTEAFF | TGTGCCAGCAGCCCGAGAACAGAGATGAACACTGAAGCTTTCTTT
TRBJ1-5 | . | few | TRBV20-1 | CSARLDLRGRGNQPQHF | TGCAGTGCTAGGCTAGATCTCCGGGGCAGGGGCAATCAGCCCCAGCATTTT
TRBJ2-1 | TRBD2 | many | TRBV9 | CASSLFTSGGYNEQFF | TGTGCCAGCAGCCTCTTCACTAGCGGGGGATACAATGAGCAGTTCTTC
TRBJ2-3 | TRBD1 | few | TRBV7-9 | CASSQDRGSTDTQYF | TGTGCCAGCAGCCAAGACAGGGGTTCGACAGATACGCAGTATTTT
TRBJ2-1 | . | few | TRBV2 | CASSERWETNEQFF | TGTGCCAGCAGTGAAAGGTGGGAGACTAATGAGCAGTTCTTC
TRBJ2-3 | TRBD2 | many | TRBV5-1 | CASSLAGSDTQYF | TGTGCCAGCAGCTTAGCGGGGTCAGATACGCAGTATTTT
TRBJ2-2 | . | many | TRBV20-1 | CSAGPIENTGELFF | TGCAGTGCTGGCCCAATTGAGAACACCGGGGAGCTGTTTTTT
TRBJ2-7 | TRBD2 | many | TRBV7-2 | CASSLSGTSGSYEQYF | TGTGCCAGCAGCTTGTCCGGGACTAGCGGGTCCTACGAGCAGTACTTC
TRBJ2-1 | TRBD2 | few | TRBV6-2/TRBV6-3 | CASRNPLNVGGGSGGSYNEQFF | TGTGCCAGCAGAAACCCCCTCAATGTCGGTGGTGGTAGCGGGGGGTCCTACAATGAGCAGTTCTTC
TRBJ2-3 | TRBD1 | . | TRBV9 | CASSVPTGAADTQYF | TGTGCCAGCAGCGTACCTACAGGGGCGGCAGATACGCAGTATTTT
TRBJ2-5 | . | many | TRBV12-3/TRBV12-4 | CASSFSGTETQYF | TGTGCCAGCAGCTTTTCGGGCACAGAGACCCAGTACTTC
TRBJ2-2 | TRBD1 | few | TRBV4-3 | CASSQKQGAGTGELFF | TGCGCCAGCAGCCAAAAACAGGGGGCGGGGACCGGGGAGCTGTTTTTT
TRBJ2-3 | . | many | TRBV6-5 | CASSYWGDPQGSTDTQYF | TGTGCCAGCAGTTACTGGGGAGATCCGCAGGGAAGCACAGATACGCAGTATTTT
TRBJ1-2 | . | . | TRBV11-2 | CASSEWGANYGYTF | TGTGCCAGCAGCGAATGGGGGGCTAACTATGGCTACACCTTC
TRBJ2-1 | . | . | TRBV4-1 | CASSAGDWEQFF | TGCGCCAGCAGCGCAGGGGATTGGGAGCAGTTCTTC
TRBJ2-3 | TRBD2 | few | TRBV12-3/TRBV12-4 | CASTHGRGRDTQYF | TGTGCCAGCACCCACGGGAGGGGCAGGGATACGCAGTATTTT
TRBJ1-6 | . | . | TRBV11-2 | CASSRGTNSPLHF | TGTGCCAGCAGCCGCGGGACTAATTCACCCCTCCACTTT
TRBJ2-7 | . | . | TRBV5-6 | CASSIMGGGVSYEQYF | TGTGCCAGCAGCATAATGGGAGGAGGGGTGTCCTACGAGCAGTACTTC
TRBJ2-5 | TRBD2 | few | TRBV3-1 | CASSQDGTSGVPKETQYF | TGTGCCAGCAGCCAAGATGGGACTAGCGGGGTACCTAAAGAGACCCAGTACTTC
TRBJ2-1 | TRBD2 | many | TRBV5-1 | CASSLGGGVSYNEQFF | TGCGCCAGCAGCTTGGGCGGGGGGGTCTCCTACAATGAGCAGTTCTTC
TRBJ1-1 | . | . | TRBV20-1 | CSARYGTNTEAFF | TGCAGTGCAAGATATGGGACCAACACTGAAGCTTTCTTT
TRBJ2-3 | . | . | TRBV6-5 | CASSRTQEFVGVDTQYF | TGTGCCAGCAGCCGCACACAGGAATTTGTGGGGGTAGATACGCAGTATTTT
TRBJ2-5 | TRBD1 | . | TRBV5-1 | CASSQGQGAEGETQYF | TGCGCCAGCAGCCAAGGACAGGGCGCGGAGGGAGAGACCCAGTACTTC
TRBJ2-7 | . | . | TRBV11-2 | CASSSWGGQVFYEQYF | TGTGCCAGCAGCTCCTGGGGGGGACAGGTTTTCTACGAGCAGTACTTC
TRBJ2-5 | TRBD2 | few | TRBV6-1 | CASSGEGRETQYF | TGTGCCAGCAGCGGGGAGGGGAGAGAGACCCAGTACTTC
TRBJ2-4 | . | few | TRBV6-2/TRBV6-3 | CASSPPEWAKNIQYF | TGTGCCAGCAGCCCCCCCGAGTGGGCCAAAAACATTCAGTACTTC
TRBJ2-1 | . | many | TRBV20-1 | CSARSYNEQFF | TGCAGTGCTAGGTCCTACAATGAGCAGTTCTTC
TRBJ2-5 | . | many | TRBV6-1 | CASKTIRYQETQYF | TGTGCCAGCAAAACTATCCGGTACCAAGAGACCCAGTACTTC
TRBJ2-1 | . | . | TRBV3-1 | CASSQGGHSYNEQFF | TGTGCCAGCAGCCAAGGGGGTCATTCCTACAATGAGCAGTTCTTC
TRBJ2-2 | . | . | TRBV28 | CASRGVAGELFF | TGTGCCAGCAGGGGGGTAGCCGGGGAGCTGTTTTTT
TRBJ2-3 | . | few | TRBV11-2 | CASSFYPNTGDTQYF | TGTGCCAGCAGCTTTTACCCCAACACAGGAGATACGCAGTATTTT
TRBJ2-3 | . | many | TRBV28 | CASGAKLRGRGRTDTQYF | TGTGCCAGCGGGGCGAAGTTGCGGGGGCGGGGTCGCACAGATACGCAGTATTTT
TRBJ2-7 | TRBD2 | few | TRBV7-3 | CASSPSGLAGVYEQYF | TGTGCCAGCAGCCCATCCGGCCTAGCGGGGGTCTACGAGCAGTACTTC
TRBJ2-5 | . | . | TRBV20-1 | CSALDKQGTQYF | TGCAGTGCCCTGGACAAGCAGGGGACCCAGTACTTC
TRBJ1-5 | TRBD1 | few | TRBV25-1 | CASSELDRGNQPQHF | TGTGCCAGCAGTGAATTGGACAGGGGCAATCAGCCCCAGCATTTT
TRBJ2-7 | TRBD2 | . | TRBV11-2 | CASSFGLASHEQYF | TGTGCCAGCAGCTTTGGACTAGCCAGCCACGAGCAGTACTTC
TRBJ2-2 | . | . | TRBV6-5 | CASSYSRLVENTGELFF | TGTGCCAGCAGTTACTCGAGACTAGTAGAGAACACCGGGGAGCTGTTTTTT
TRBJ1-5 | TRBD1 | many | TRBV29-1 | CSVEWLRTGGAGDNQPQHF | TGCAGCGTTGAATGGTTGAGGACAGGGGGCGCGGGTGACAATCAGCCCCAGCATTTT
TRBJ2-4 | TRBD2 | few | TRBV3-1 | CASSQHRGAGAKNIQYF | TGTGCCAGCAGCCAACACCGCGGAGCGGGGGCCAAAAACATTCAGTACTTC
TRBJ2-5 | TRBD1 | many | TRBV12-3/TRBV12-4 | CASSLRAGGNQETQYF | TGTGCCAGCAGTTTAAGGGCAGGGGGCAACCAAGAGACCCAGTACTTC
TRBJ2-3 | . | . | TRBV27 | CASRDTGHTDTQYF | TGTGCCAGCCGGGACACGGGCCACACAGATACGCAGTATTTT
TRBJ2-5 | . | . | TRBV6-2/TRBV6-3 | CASSVPMGARETQYF | TGTGCCAGCAGTGTACCGATGGGTGCGAGGGAGACCCAGTACTTC
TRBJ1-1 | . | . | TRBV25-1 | CASSESGGAEAFF | TGTGCCAGCAGTGAATCGGGCGGGGCTGAAGCTTTCTTT
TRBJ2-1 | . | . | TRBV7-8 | CASSLATMTSYNEQFF | TGTGCCAGCAGCTTAGCGACTATGACTAGCTACAATGAGCAGTTCTTC